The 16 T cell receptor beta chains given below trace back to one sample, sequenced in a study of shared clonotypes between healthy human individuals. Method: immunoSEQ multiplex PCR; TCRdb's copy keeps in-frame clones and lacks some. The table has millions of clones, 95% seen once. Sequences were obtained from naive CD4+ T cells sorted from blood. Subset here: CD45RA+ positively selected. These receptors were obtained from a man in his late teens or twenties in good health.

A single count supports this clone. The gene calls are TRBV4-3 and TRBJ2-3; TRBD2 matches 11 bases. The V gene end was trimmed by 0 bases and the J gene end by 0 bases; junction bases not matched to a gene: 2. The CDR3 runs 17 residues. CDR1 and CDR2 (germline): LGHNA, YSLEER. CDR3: CASSQDWTSGSTDTQYF. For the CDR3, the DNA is TGCGCCAGCAGCCAAGATTGGACTAGCGGGAGCACAGATACGCAGTATTTT.

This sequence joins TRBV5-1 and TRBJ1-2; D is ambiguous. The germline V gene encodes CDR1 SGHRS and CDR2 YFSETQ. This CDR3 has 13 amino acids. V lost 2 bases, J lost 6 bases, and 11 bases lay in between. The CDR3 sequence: CASSFATADGYTF. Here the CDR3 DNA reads TGCGCCAGCAGCTTTGCGACGGCTGATGGCTACACCTTC.

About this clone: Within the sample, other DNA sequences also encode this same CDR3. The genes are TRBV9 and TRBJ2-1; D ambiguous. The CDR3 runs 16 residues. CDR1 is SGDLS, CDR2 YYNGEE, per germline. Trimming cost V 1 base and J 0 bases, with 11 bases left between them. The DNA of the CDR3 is TGTGCCAGCAGCGTATCTGGTGGAAGCTCCTACAATGAGCAGTTCTTC. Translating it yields CASSVSGGSSYNEQFF.

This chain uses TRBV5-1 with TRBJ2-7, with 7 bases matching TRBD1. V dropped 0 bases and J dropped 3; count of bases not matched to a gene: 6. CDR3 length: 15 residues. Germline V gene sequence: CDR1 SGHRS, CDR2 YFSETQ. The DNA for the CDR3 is TGCGCCAGCAGCTTGGGACAGGGTTTAATCTACGAGCAGTACTTC. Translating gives CASSLGQGLIYEQYF.

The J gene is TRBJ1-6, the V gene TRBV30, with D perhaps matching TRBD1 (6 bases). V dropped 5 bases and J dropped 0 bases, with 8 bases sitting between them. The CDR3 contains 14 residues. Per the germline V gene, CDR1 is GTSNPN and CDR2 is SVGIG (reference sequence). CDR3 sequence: CAWDRSSYNSPLHF. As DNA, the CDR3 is TGTGCCTGGGACAGGAGCTCCTATAATTCACCCCTCCACTTT. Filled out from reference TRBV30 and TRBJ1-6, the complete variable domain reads SQTIHQWPATLVQPVGSPLSLECTVEGTSNPNLYWYRQAAGRGLQLLFYSVGIGQISSEVPQNLSASRPQDRQFILSSKKLLLSDSGFYLCAWDRSSYNSPLHFGNGTRLTVT.

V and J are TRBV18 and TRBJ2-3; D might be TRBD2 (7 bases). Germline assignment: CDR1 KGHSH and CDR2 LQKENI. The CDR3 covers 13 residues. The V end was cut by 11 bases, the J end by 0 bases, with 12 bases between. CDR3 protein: CAGGGSSTDTQYF. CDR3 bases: TGTGCCGGCGGGGGCTCTAGCACAGATACGCAGTATTTT.

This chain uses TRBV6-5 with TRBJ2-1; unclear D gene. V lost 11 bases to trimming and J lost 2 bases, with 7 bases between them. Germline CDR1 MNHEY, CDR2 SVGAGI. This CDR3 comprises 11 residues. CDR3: CASRTYNEQFF. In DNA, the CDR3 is TGTGCCTCACGGACCTACAATGAGCAGTTCTTC.

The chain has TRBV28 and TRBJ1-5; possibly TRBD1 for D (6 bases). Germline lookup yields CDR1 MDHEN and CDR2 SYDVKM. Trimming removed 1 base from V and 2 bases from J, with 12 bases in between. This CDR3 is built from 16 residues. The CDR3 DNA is TGTGCCAGCAGTTTATCGGGGGAGGGGGGCAATCAGCCCCAGCATTTT. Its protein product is CASSLSGEGGNQPQHF.

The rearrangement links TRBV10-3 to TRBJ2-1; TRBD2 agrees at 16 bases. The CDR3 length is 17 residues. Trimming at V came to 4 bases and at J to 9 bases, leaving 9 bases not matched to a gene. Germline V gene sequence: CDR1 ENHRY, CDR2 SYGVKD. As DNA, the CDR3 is TGTGCCATCAGTGCTTCGGGACTAGCGGGGGGGCCGAGTGAGCAGTTCTTC. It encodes CAISASGLAGGPSEQFF.

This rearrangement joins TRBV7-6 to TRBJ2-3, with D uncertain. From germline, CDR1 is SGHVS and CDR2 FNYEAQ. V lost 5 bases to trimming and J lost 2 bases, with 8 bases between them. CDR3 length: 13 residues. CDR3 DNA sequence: TGTGCCAGCAGCCCCCTTGACACAGATACGCAGTATTTT. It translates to CASSPLDTDTQYF. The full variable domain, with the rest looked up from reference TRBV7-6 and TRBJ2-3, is GAGVSQSPRYKVTKRGQDVALRCDPISGHVSLYWYRQALGQGPEFLTYFNYEAQQDKSGLPNDRFSAERPEGSISTLTIQRTEQRDSAMYRCASSPLDTDTQYFGPGTRLTVL.

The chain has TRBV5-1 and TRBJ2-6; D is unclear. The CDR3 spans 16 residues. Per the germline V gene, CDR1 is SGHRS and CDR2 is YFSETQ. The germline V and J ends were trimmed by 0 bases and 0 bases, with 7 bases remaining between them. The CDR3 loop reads CASSLDVGSGANVLTF. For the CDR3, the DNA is TGCGCCAGCAGCTTGGATGTGGGCTCTGGGGCCAACGTCCTGACTTTC.

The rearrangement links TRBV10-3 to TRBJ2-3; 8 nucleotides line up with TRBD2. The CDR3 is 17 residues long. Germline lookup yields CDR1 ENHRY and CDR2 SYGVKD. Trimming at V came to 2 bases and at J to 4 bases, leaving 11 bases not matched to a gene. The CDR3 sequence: CAISERLAGPSADTQYF. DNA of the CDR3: TGTGCCATCAGTGAGCGGCTAGCGGGCCCGAGTGCAGATACGCAGTATTTT.

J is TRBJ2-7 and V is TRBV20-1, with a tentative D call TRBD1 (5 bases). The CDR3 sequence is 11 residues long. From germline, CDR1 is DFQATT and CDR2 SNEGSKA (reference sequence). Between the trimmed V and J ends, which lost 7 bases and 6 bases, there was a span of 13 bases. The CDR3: CSVYRSAEQYF. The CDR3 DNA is TGCAGTGTTTACAGGTCCGCCGAGCAGTACTTC.

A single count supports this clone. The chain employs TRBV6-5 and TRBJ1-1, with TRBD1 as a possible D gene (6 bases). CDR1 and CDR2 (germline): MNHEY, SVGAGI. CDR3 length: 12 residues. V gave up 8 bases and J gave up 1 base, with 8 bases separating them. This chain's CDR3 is CASQQGNTEAFF. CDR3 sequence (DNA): TGTGCCAGCCAACAGGGGAACACTGAAGCTTTCTTT.

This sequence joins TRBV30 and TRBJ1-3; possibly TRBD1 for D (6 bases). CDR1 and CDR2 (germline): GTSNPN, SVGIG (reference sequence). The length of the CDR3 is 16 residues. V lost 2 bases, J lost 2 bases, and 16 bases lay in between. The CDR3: CAWSQYRRGTGNTIYF. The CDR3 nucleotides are TGTGCCTGGAGTCAATATCGCAGGGGCACTGGAAACACCATATATTTT.

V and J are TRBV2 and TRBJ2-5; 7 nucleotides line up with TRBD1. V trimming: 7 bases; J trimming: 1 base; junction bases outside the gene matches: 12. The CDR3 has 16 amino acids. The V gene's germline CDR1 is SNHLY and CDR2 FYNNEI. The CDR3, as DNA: TGTGCCAGCAAACTCCGGGACAGACAATTCCAAGAGACCCAGTACTTC. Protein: CASKLRDRQFQETQYF.